The 17 T cell receptor beta chains below all came from one sample that was sequenced in a study of blood T cell repertoires in COVID-19. Only in-frame clones appear in the TCRdb table, and some are missing; sequencing was by immunoSEQ multiplex PCR. The repertoire holds a few hundred thousand clones, with approximately 87% as singletons. The sample comprised peripheral blood. These receptors came from a woman aged 45-60 years with acute or convalescent COVID-19.

The V call is TRBV5-5, the J call TRBJ2-5; a weak D match, TRBD1 (8 bases). Per germline, CDR1 SGHKS and CDR2 YYEKEE (reference sequence). This CDR3 spans 14 amino acids. Trimming shortened V by 4 bases and J by 2 bases, and 12 bases separated the two germline ends. For the CDR3, the DNA is TGTGCCAGCAGCCGGGGGGACAGGCAAGAGACCCAGTACTTC. Amino acids: CASSRGDRQETQYF.

This chain uses TRBV10-3 with TRBJ1-2; D not resolved. The germline V gene encodes CDR1 ENHRY and CDR2 SYGVKD. The CDR3 spans 14 residues. The germline V and J ends were trimmed by 6 bases and 8 bases, with 19 bases remaining between them. The CDR3 sequence is CAIRSPDFLHGYTF. DNA of the CDR3: TGTGCCATCAGATCCCCGGACTTTCTGCACGGCTACACCTTC.

The count of this clone is one. The rearrangement links TRBV30 to TRBJ2-3; D is ambiguous. Trimming removed 1 base at V and 6 bases at J, with 8 bases between. This CDR3 is built from 12 residues. CDR1 is GTSNPN, CDR2 SVGIG, per germline (reference sequence). CDR3 sequence (DNA): TGTGCCTGGAGTGGGTCGCGCGATACGCAGTATTTT. It is translated as CAWSGSRDTQYF.

CDR3 in DNA: TGTGCCTGGAGTCTAGGGACAGGGGGCCTTGTAGCTAATGAAAAACTGTTTTTT. As protein: CAWSLGTGGLVANEKLFF. The chain employs TRBV30 and TRBJ1-4; 12 positions agree with TRBD1. The length of the CDR3 is 18 residues. V shed 2 bases, J shed 3 bases, and the junction held 10 bases outside the gene matches. Germline V gives CDR1 GTSNPN, CDR2 SVGIG (reference sequence). The whole variable domain, remainder taken from reference TRBV30 and TRBJ1-4, is SQTIHQWPATLVQPVGSPLSLECTVEGTSNPNLYWYRQAAGRGLQLLFYSVGIGQISSEVPQNLSASRPQDRQFILSSKKLLLSDSGFYLCAWSLGTGGLVANEKLFFGSGTQLSVL.

The J gene is TRBJ2-5, the V gene TRBV11-2; D may be TRBD2 (6 bases). Trimming removed 0 bases from V and 1 base from J, with 12 bases in between. This CDR3 comprises 16 residues. The germline V gene encodes CDR1 SGHAT and CDR2 FQNNGV. CDR3 loop: CASSLDFLAAQETQYF. The DNA for the CDR3 is TGTGCCAGCAGCTTAGACTTTTTAGCGGCCCAAGAGACCCAGTACTTC.

The chain carries TRBV5-1 and TRBJ2-7, with 8 bases aligning to TRBD2. V lost 0 bases and J lost 4; bases outside the gene matches: 6. Germline assignment: CDR1 SGHRS and CDR2 YFSETQ. This CDR3 spans 15 amino acids. The CDR3: CASSLAPGLEYEQYF. For the CDR3, the DNA is TGCGCCAGCAGCTTGGCTCCGGGACTAGAGTACGAGCAGTACTTC.

This clone has just one count. This chain joins TRBV15 and TRBJ2-1, with D possibly matching TRBD1 (5 bases). Trimming shortened V by 6 bases and J by 0 bases, and 15 bases separated the two germline ends. The CDR3 runs 16 residues. CDR1 and CDR2 (germline): LNHNV, YYDKDF (reference sequence). The chain's CDR3 is CATSLPGPSSYNEQFF. CDR3 nucleotides: TGTGCCACCAGTCTCCCAGGGCCGAGCTCCTACAATGAGCAGTTCTTC.

The rearrangement links TRBV5-4 to TRBJ2-6; no definite D call. This CDR3 is built from 12 residues. V dropped 6 bases and J dropped 5 bases, with 6 bases sitting between them. The V gene's germline CDR1 is SGHNT and CDR2 YYREEE (reference sequence). Here the CDR3 reads CASILWANVLTF. The CDR3 bases are TGTGCCAGCATTCTCTGGGCCAACGTCCTGACTTTC.

The CDR3 nucleotides are TGTGCCAGCAGTGAGGCTCTTTCCTACGAGCAGTACTTC. Translated: CASSEALSYEQYF. This chain connects TRBV2 to TRBJ2-7, with D unresolved. This CDR3 region has 13 residues. The ends were cut back, 3 bases at V and 1 base at J, with 7 bases in the middle. Germline V gives CDR1 SNHLY, CDR2 FYNNEI. Filled out from reference TRBV2 and TRBJ2-7, the complete variable domain reads EPEVTQTPSHQVTQMGQEVILRCVPISNHLYFYWYRQILGQKVEFLVSFYNNEISEKSEIFDDQFSVERPDGSNFTLKIRSTKLEDSAMYFCASSEALSYEQYFGPGTRLTVT.

V is TRBV7-2 and J is TRBJ1-2, with TRBD1 matching over 7 bases. J gave up 1 base and V 5 bases, and 4 bases lay outside the gene matches. The CDR3 runs to 14 residues. Germline loops: CDR1 SGHTA, CDR2 FQGNSA. The CDR3 DNA follows: TGTGCCAGCAGCCTGCAGGGGGTTAACTATGGCTACACCTTC. This encodes CASSLQGVNYGYTF. Full variable domain (rest looked up from reference TRBV7-2 and TRBJ1-2): GAGVSQSPSNKVTEKGKDVELRCDPISGHTALYWYRQSLGQGLEFLIYFQGNSAPDKSGLPSDRFSAERTGGSVSTLTIQRTQQEDSAVYLCASSLQGVNYGYTFGSGTRLTVV.

This clone was recorded once. The chain combines TRBV9 with TRBJ2-1, with TRBD2 matching 9 bases. CDR3 length equals 16 residues. Looked up from germline, CDR1 is SGDLS and CDR2 is YYNGEE. Germline trimming cut 0 bases from V and 2 bases from J; bases unmatched to any gene: 3. The CDR3 nucleotides are TGTGCCAGCAGCGTAGAGGCGGGAGGGCCCTACAATGAGCAGTTCTTC. Translation gives CASSVEAGGPYNEQFF.

The rearrangement joins TRBV4-1 to TRBJ1-4; 9 nucleotides match TRBD1. This CDR3 has 16 residues. Germline V gives CDR1 MGHRA, CDR2 YSYEKL. V lost 3 bases, J lost 0 bases, and 2 bases stayed unmatched. The chain's CDR3 is CASSQDRGATNEKLFF. The DNA for the CDR3 is TGCGCCAGCAGCCAGGACAGGGGAGCAACTAATGAAAAACTGTTTTTT.

J is TRBJ2-3 and V is TRBV14, with D perhaps matching TRBD2 (7 bases). The V end lost 4 bases, the J end lost 2 bases, and 16 bases lay between the germline ends. Germline CDR1 is SGHDN and CDR2 is FVKESK. The CDR3 loop spans 16 amino acids. In DNA form, the CDR3 reads TGTGCCAGCAGCCGTTCGGAGGGGGGGGACACAGATACGCAGTATTTT. It yields the protein CASSRSEGGDTDTQYF. Together with reference TRBV14 and TRBJ2-3, the CDR3 gives the full variable domain: EAGVTQFPSHSVIEKGQTVTLRCDPISGHDNLYWYRRVMGKEIKFLLHFVKESKQDESGMPNNRFLAERTGGTYSTLKVQPAELEDSGVYFCASSRSEGGDTDTQYFGPGTRLTVL.

The chain recombines TRBV5-1 with TRBJ2-5; TRBD2 matches 9 bases. CDR1 is SGHRS and CDR2 is YFSETQ in the germline V gene. The trim removed 0 bases at V and 2 bases at J, leaving 5 bases unmatched. CDR3 length: 16 residues. This chain's CDR3 is CASSLAGSGRQETQYF. CDR3 nucleotides: TGCGCCAGCAGCTTGGCGGGCAGCGGGAGGCAAGAGACCCAGTACTTC.

Turning to this clone: Other DNA sequences in the same sample also yield this CDR3. The rearrangement joins TRBV7-3 to TRBJ2-3, with TRBD2 matching 8 bases. Trimming removed 1 base from V and 0 bases from J; junction bases left unmatched: 0. The CDR3 extends over 15 amino acids. Per germline, CDR1 SGHTA and CDR2 FQGTGA. The CDR3 bases are TGTGCCAGCAGCTTAAGCGGGGGGAGCACAGATACGCAGTATTTT. Translated: CASSLSGGSTDTQYF.

The V and J genes are TRBV3-1 (or the pseudogene TRBV3-2) and TRBJ2-5, with 10 bases lining up with TRBD2. With V trimmed by 4 bases and J by 5 bases, 7 bases remained unmatched. The CDR3 runs to 15 residues. Germline CDR1 and CDR2: LGHDT and YNNKEL (reference sequence). CDR3 protein: CASSPWTSGLETQYF. The CDR3, as DNA: TGTGCCAGCAGCCCCTGGACTAGCGGCTTGGAGACCCAGTACTTC.

This clone was counted between two and nine times. This sequence joins TRBV4-3 and TRBJ2-7; TRBD1 matches 7 bases. V gave up 0 bases and J gave up 0 bases; unmatched junction bases: 2. The germline gives CDR1 LGHNA, CDR2 YSLEER. The CDR3 covers 15 residues. The CDR3 here is CASSQDWDSSYEQYF. CDR3 in DNA: TGCGCCAGCAGCCAAGATTGGGACAGCTCCTACGAGCAGTACTTC.